The following is a TCR beta chain sequence with its context. Germline assignment: CDR1 SGHTA and CDR2 FQGNSA. Trimming removed 3 bases from V and 6 bases from J; junction bases left unmatched: 4. The CDR3 has 15 residues. These data come from a study of chemoradiotherapy in HPV16-positive cancers. Repeated repertoire sampling spanned the course of chemoradiotherapy. Profiled with immunoSEQ multiplex PCR; TCRdb holds only in-frame clones, not every one. The data contain 45,000 to 60,000 clones, about 92% of them singletons. The gene calls are TRBV7-2 and TRBJ2-3; 12 nucleotides align to TRBD2. The clonotype was recovered from a human donor with HPV-associated anogenital cancer. The sequencing here drew on blood, taken from a patient who underwent chemoradiotherapy. This CDR3 reads CASSFTSGGSDTQYF. In DNA, the CDR3 is TGTGCCAGCAGCTTTACTAGCGGGGGGTCCGATACGCAGTATTTT.